Each of the 18 T cell receptor beta chains below was sequenced from the same sample in a study. Tregs were sorted as CD4+CD25+CD127-/low cells. TCRdb processed the 5' RACE reads anew with MiXCR; each CDR3 protein has one entry. Here the sample spans 35,000 to 55,000 distinct CDR3 sequences, 22% being singletons. The sample taken for sequencing was Tregs sorted from a lymph node. Source of these receptors: a female donor with breast cancer.

This clonotype was detected a few times. The J gene is TRBJ2-2, the V gene TRBV7-6; TRBD2 aligns across 11 bases. This CDR3 is built from 15 residues. The germline gives CDR1 SGHVS, CDR2 FNYEAQ. V gave up 6 bases and J gave up 6 bases; unmatched junction bases: 6. CDR3 coding DNA: TGTGCCAGCAGAGATAGCGGGAGGGCTCCCGGGGAGCTGTTTTTT. Translated, it gives CASRDSGRAPGELFF.

On this clonotype: A much larger clone differs by one base, so this may be a read error. This chain connects TRBV20-1 to TRBJ2-7; D is possibly TRBD2 (6 bases). The CDR3 covers 14 residues. Germline V gives CDR1 DFQATT, CDR2 SNEGSKA (reference sequence). The chain's CDR3 is CGARRLAPSYEQYF. The CDR3 DNA reads TGCGGTGCTAGACGGCTAGCGCCTTCCTACGAGCAGTACTTC.

At least ten counts were recorded for this clonotype. The chain combines TRBV20-1 with TRBJ1-2; a possible D gene is TRBD1 (5 bases). The germline gives CDR1 DFQATT, CDR2 SNEGSKA (reference sequence). V gave up 0 bases and J gave up 3 bases, with 14 bases separating them. The CDR3 runs to 15 residues. The CDR3 DNA is TGCAGTGCTAGAGATCTCGGCAGGGTGGACTATGGCTACACCTTC. Its protein is CSARDLGRVDYGYTF.

This clonotype appeared many times. The CDR3 DNA reads TGTGCCAGCAGCCGGGGACAGGGGAGGACCGGGGAGCTGTTTTTT. Translated: CASSRGQGRTGELFF. The gene calls are TRBV7-3 and TRBJ2-2, with 10 bases fitting TRBD1. The CDR3 contains 15 residues. V was clipped by 5 bases and J by 5 bases; unmatched bases: 5. Germline values: CDR1 SGHTA, CDR2 FQGTGA.

The sample holds a few counts of this clonotype. The CDR3 here is CAWSVGTGIQETQYF. In DNA, the CDR3 is TGTGCCTGGAGTGTGGGGACAGGGATCCAAGAGACCCAGTACTTC. The chain recombines TRBV30 with TRBJ2-5, with 9 bases identical to TRBD1. Germline assignment: CDR1 GTSNPN and CDR2 SVGIG (reference sequence). CDR3 length: 15 residues. The ends lost 0 bases at V and 1 base at J; junction bases unmatched: 3.

About this clonotype: Just one base apart from a much larger clone, this may be a read error. V usage is TRBV5-1 and J usage is TRBJ2-3, with a weak D call TRBD1 (5 bases). The DNA matches TRBJ1-5 better at its end, which makes the J call doubtful. CDR1 is SGHRS, CDR2 YFSETQ, per germline. The CDR3 spans 15 residues. For the CDR3, the DNA is TGCGCCAGCAGCACAGGACTAGCCGGCACAGATACGCAGCATTTT. Translation gives CASSTGLAGTDTQHF.

This clonotype was seen ten or more times. The chain recombines TRBV12-3 or TRBV12-4 with TRBJ2-7; D unresolved. The CDR3 is 13 amino acids. Trimming cost V 7 bases and J 6 bases, with 16 bases left between them. The CDR3 DNA reads as TGTGCCAGCACTCCCACCCGGACGGGCGAGCAGTACTTC. This gives the protein CASTPTRTGEQYF.

This clonotype showed up many times. The chain employs TRBV4-1 and TRBJ2-7, with TRBD1 as a possible D gene (6 bases). The V gene lost 4 bases and the J gene lost 4 bases, with 17 bases spanning the gap. The CDR3 length is 15 residues. Per the germline V gene, CDR1 is MGHRA and CDR2 is YSYEKL. The CDR3 protein is CASSRTRDGQYEQYF. The CDR3, as DNA: TGCGCCAGCAGCCGGACCCGGGACGGACAGTACGAGCAGTACTTC.

This chain links TRBV4-2 with TRBJ2-3; 9 bases fit TRBD2. Germline V lookup: CDR1 LGHNA, CDR2 YNFKEQ. V trimming: 0 bases; J trimming: 6 bases; junction bases outside the gene matches: 7. The CDR3 has 16 residues. The CDR3 sequence: CASSQDASGEVDTQYF. In DNA form, the CDR3 reads TGTGCCAGCAGCCAAGATGCTAGCGGGGAGGTGGATACGCAGTATTTT.

The V gene is TRBV6-5, the J gene TRBJ1-6; 11 bases map to TRBD1. With 5 bases clipped from V and 9 bases from J, the junction kept 3 bases outside the gene matches. The CDR3 is 14 amino acids. CDR1 MNHEY and CDR2 SVGAGI come from the germline V gene. DNA for the CDR3: TGTGCCAGCAGTACGGACAGGGGGCTTTCACCCCTCCACTTT. Encoded protein: CASSTDRGLSPLHF.

This clonotype has at least ten counts. This chain links TRBV29-1 with TRBJ2-5; tentative D call: TRBD2 (6 bases). Germline V gene data show CDR1 as SQVTM and CDR2 as ANQGSEA. The V gene lost 3 bases and the J gene lost 7 bases, with 12 bases spanning the gap. The CDR3 is 12 residues long. The chain's CDR3 is CSVDERVGTQYF. CDR3 sequence (DNA): TGCAGCGTTGATGAGCGGGTAGGGACCCAGTACTTC.

The chain is built from TRBV5-1 and TRBJ2-1, with 13 bases identical to TRBD2. Germline-derived CDR1 and CDR2 are SGHRS and YFSETQ. After removal of 4 bases from V and 7 bases from J, the junction contained 2 bases not matched to a gene. The CDR3 is 14 amino acids. CDR3 sequence reads: CASSAGLAGNEQFF. The CDR3 coding sequence is TGCGCCAGCAGCGCGGGACTAGCGGGGAATGAGCAGTTCTTC.

V gene TRBV5-1 combines with J gene TRBJ2-1, with 9 bases fitting TRBD2. The ends lost 4 bases at V and 0 bases at J; junction bases unmatched: 2. The CDR3 is 15 residues long. CDR1 and CDR2 from the germline V gene are SGHRS and YFSETQ. CDR3 nucleotides: TGCGCCAGCAGCCTTAGCGGGAGCTCCTACAATGAGCAGTTCTTC. This gives the protein CASSLSGSSYNEQFF. The full variable domain, completed using reference TRBV5-1 and TRBJ2-1, is KAGVTQTPRYLIKTRGQQVTLSCSPISGHRSVSWYQQTPGQGLQFLFEYFSETQRNKGNFPGRFSGRQFSNSRSEMNVSTLELGDSALYLCASSLSGSSYNEQFFGPGTRLTVL.

V and J are TRBV7-2 and TRBJ2-2, with 7 bases that match TRBD2. Trimming cost V 6 bases and J 0 bases; bases outside gene matches: 4. The CDR3 extends over 15 amino acids. Per the germline V gene, CDR1 is SGHTA and CDR2 is FQGNSA. Written as DNA, the CDR3 is TGTGCCAGCAGGGGAGGGACGACGAACACCGGGGAGCTGTTTTTT. It translates to CASRGGTTNTGELFF.

Turning to this clonotype: A much more abundant neighbour one base away suggests this may be a read error. DNA for the CDR3: TGTGCCAGCAGTTTCGTCCAGGGTCCCCAAGAGACCCAGCACTTC. Amino acids: CASSFVQGPQETQHF. The chain employs TRBV12-3 or TRBV12-4 and TRBJ2-5, with D perhaps TRBD1 (5 bases). The CDR3 is made up of 15 amino acids.

This clonotype was found a few times. The chain links TRBV4-1 to TRBJ2-5; no reliable D call. The length of the CDR3 is 16 residues. The V end was cut by 0 bases, the J end by 1 base, with 12 bases between. CDR1 MGHRA and CDR2 YSYEKL come from the germline V gene. CDR3 coding DNA: TGCGCCAGCAGCCAAGATTCGGGCAGGCCCCAAGAGACCCAGTACTTC. As protein: CASSQDSGRPQETQYF.

CDR3 region: CASSLGQPNTGELFF. CDR3 nucleotides: TGTGCCAGCAGCCTGGGACAGCCGAACACCGGGGAGCTGTTTTTT. The chain carries TRBV7-9 and TRBJ2-2; 7 bases map to TRBD1. Trimming at V came to 5 bases and at J to 0 bases, leaving 3 bases not matched to a gene. This CDR3 region has 15 residues. The germline CDR1 and CDR2 sequences are SEHNR and FQNEAQ (reference sequence).

This clonotype was seen a handful of times. The CDR3 reads CASSLGTASSEKLFF. The CDR3 region has the DNA TGTGCCAGCAGTTTAGGGACCGCGTCTAGTGAAAAACTGTTTTTT. The chain links TRBV12-3 or TRBV12-4 to TRBJ1-4; no clear D. CDR3 length equals 15 residues. Deletions cut 1 base from V and 7 bases from J, with 13 bases between.